This TCR beta chain emerged from a study of cytomegalovirus exposure and HLA in healthy donors. Study-wide points: In an earlier analysis, about 87% or about 30%: the productive usage of most TCR beta V segments.

This clone was seen only once. Its antigen is currently unknown. It was with 60 Vbeta and 13 Jbeta primers that the PCR ran. The table came from immunoSEQ multiplex PCR; TCRdb's copy has only in-frame clones and leaves some out. The table lists around 150,000 clones, approximately 80% of them singletons. The CDR3 totals 16 residues. Germline V lookup: CDR1 SGDLS, CDR2 YYNGEE. J was trimmed by 2 bases and V by 0 bases; bases with no gene match: 7. Sequencing was carried out using PBMCs. The chain carries TRBV9 and TRBJ2-5, with 7 bases matching TRBD2. The sequence came from a woman between 40 and 50 years old in good health and CMV-seropositive. The CDR3: CASSVALAGDQETQYF. The CDR3, as DNA: TGTGCCAGCAGCGTAGCTCTGGCGGGGGATCAAGAGACCCAGTACTTC.